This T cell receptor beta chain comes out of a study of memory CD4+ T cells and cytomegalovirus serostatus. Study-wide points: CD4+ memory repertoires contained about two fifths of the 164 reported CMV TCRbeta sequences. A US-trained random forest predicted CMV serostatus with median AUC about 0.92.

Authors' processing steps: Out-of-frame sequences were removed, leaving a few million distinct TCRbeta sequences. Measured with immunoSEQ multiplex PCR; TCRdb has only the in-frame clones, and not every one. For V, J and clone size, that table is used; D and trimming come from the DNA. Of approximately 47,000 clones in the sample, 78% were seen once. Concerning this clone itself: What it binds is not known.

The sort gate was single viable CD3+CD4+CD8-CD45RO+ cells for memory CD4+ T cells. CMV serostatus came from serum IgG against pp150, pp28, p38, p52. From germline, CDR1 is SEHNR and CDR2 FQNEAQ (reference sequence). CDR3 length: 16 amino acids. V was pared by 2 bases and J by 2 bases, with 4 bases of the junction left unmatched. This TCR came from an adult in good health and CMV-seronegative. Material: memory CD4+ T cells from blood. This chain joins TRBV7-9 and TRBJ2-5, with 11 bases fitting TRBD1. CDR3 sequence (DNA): TGTGCCAGCAGCTTATTGGGACAGGGGGTTCAAGAGACCCAGTACTTC. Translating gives CASSLLGQGVQETQYF.